The next 16 T cell receptor beta chains were all read from a single sample in a study of T cell clonality in common variable immunodeficiency. Study-wide results and limits: Reportedly, TCR beta sequences from common variable immunodeficiency showed fewer deletions and N-nucleotide insertions.

These TCRs are of unknown antigen specificity. Measured with immunoSEQ multiplex PCR; TCRdb has only the in-frame clones, and not every one. The sample was found to contain under 30,000 clones, and every one recurs. Sequencing was performed on peripheral blood mononuclear cells. The source of these receptors is a human donor with common variable immunodeficiency.

This clone appeared many times. The CDR3 spells CASSLSLAGAYEQYF. The DNA read from the CDR3 is TGCGCCAGCAGCTTGTCACTAGCGGGGGCATACGAG. This chain links TRBV5-1 with TRBJ2-7; 11 bases match TRBD2. The read comes to an end 3 residues before the CDR3 does, leaving the germline J gene to fill in the end. After removal of 1 base from V and 4 bases from J, the junction contained 4 bases not matched to a gene. The CDR3 runs to 15 residues. Germline CDR1 is SGHRS and CDR2 is YFSETQ.

This clone was counted between two and nine times. The CDR3 end falls 3 residues outside the read, so it is completed with the germline J gene. The V call is TRBV30, the J call TRBJ1-6; D is perhaps TRBD1 (5 bases). Germline assignment: CDR1 GTSNPN and CDR2 SVGIG (reference sequence). Trimming left V 3 bases short and J 7 bases short, with 16 bases between. The CDR3 loop spans 15 amino acids. The CDR3 DNA, read in part, is TGTGCCTGGAGCGGGACGGGGGTCTTCAATTCACCC. Amino acid sequence: CAWSGTGVFNSP. The whole CDR3 sequence is CAWSGTGVFNSPLHF.

A few counts support this clone. The CDR3 extends 3 residues past the end of the read, so its final part is completed from the germline J gene. V gene TRBV7-8 combines with J gene TRBJ2-3; 7 nucleotides match TRBD2. Per germline, CDR1 SGHVS and CDR2 FQNEAQ. The V and J ends lost 5 bases and 3 bases, in that order; junction bases with no gene match: 11. The CDR3 runs to 16 residues. The sequenced part of the CDR3 DNA is TGTGCCAGCAGCAAAGGTCCAGCGGGAAGTACAGATACG. Translating it yields CASSKGPAGSTDT. The full CDR3 reads CASSKGPAGSTDTQYF.

This clone occurred many times. Read data end 3 residues before the CDR3 end; the end is taken from the germline J gene. The V gene is TRBV19, the J gene TRBJ1-2; D is unresolved. The CDR3 consists of 11 residues. V lost 6 bases and J lost 5, with 7 bases in between. CDR1 is LNHDA, CDR2 SQIVND, per germline (reference sequence). The sequenced CDR3 bases are TGTGCCAGTAGCCGAGGGTATGGC. Its translation is CASSRGYG. The full CDR3 protein reads CASSRGYGYTF. Full variable domain (outside the CDR3, taken from reference TRBV19 and TRBJ1-2): DGGITQSPKYLFRKEGQNVTLSCEQNLNHDAMYWYRQDPGQGLRLIYYSQIVNDFQKGDIAEGYSVSREKKESFPLTVTSAQKNPTAFYLCASSRGYGYTFGSGTRLTVV.

This clone showed up just a few times. The read finishes 3 residues shy of the CDR3 end, and the germline J gene is used to complete it. V and J are TRBV7-6 and TRBJ1-1; D possibly corresponds to TRBD1 (5 bases). Germline V gives CDR1 SGHVS, CDR2 FNYEAQ. Trimming took off 5 bases at V and 3 bases at J, with 10 bases between the two ends. The CDR3 is 13 amino acids. The CDR3 sequence is CASSLAGDTEAFF. CDR3 DNA (partial): TGTGCCAGCAGCCTGGCGGGGGACACTGAA.

This clone was counted ten times or more. The read terminates 3 residues ahead of where the CDR3 ends, so the germline J gene completes it. The chain uses TRBV20-1 and TRBJ2-5, with TRBD2 matching 9 bases. The length of the CDR3 is 14 residues. CDR1 is DFQATT and CDR2 is SNEGSKA in the germline V gene (reference sequence). The V and J ends lost 3 bases and 1 base, in that order; junction bases with no gene match: 3. The CDR3: CSARGAGGQETQYF. The CDR3 DNA, read in part, is TGCAGTGCTAGGGGAGCGGGGGGCCAAGAGACC.

The table lists this clone with many counts. The missing CDR3 end, 3 residues past where the read stops, is filled in from the germline J gene. V is TRBV5-1 and J is TRBJ2-7, with 7 bases fitting TRBD1. From germline, CDR1 is SGHRS and CDR2 YFSETQ. The junction had 2 bases not matched to a gene; V was cut back by 2 bases and J by 3 bases. The CDR3 covers 13 residues. CDR3 DNA, as far as it was read: TGCGCCAGCAGCTTATACAGGGGCTACGAG. It is translated as CASSLYRGYE. The whole CDR3 protein is CASSLYRGYEQYF.

This clone has a handful of counts. The CDR3 extends 3 residues past the end of the read, so its final part is completed from the germline J gene. The chain joins TRBV6-1 to TRBJ1-1; D might be TRBD1 (5 bases). Germline V gives CDR1 MNHNS, CDR2 SASEGT. The CDR3 runs to 12 residues. V lost 2 bases and J 7 bases, leaving 8 bases between the germline ends. CDR3 region: CASSEWGDEAFF. The DNA read from the CDR3 is TGTGCCAGCAGTGAATGGGGCGATGAA.

The table lists this clone with many counts. The observed sequence ends 3 residues before the CDR3 terminus, with the missing tail filled in from the germline J gene. The chain recombines TRBV7-2 with TRBJ1-2, with TRBD1 identical over 7 bases. Per germline, CDR1 SGHTA and CDR2 FQGNSA. V dropped 6 bases and J dropped 6; count of bases not matched to a gene: 7. The CDR3 is made up of 13 amino acids. The CDR3 loop is CASRMGTADGYTF. The DNA read from the CDR3 is TGTGCCAGCAGAATGGGGACAGCTGATGGC.

As regards this clone: With the read ending 3 residues before the CDR3 end, the germline J gene is used to fill in that end. This chain joins TRBV30 and TRBJ1-6; 9 bases map to TRBD1. Trimming cost V 3 bases and J 4 bases; bases outside gene matches: 4. In germline, CDR1 is GTSNPN, CDR2 SVGIG (reference sequence). CDR3 length: 15 residues. The part of the CDR3 DNA that was read is TGTGCCTGGAGCTCCGGGACAGGGTATAATTCACCC. Its translation is CAWSSGTGYNSP. The complete CDR3 reads CAWSSGTGYNSPLHF.

By share, this clone counts as medium-sized (0.01 to 0.1%). The read terminates 3 residues before the CDR3 end, so the remaining end is supplied by the germline J gene. The rearrangement joins TRBV6-1 to TRBJ2-5; TRBD2 aligns across 8 bases. This CDR3 has 15 amino acids. V was pared by 2 bases and J by 5 bases, with 7 bases of the junction left unmatched. CDR1 and CDR2 (germline): MNHNS, SASEGT. The CDR3 DNA, read in part, is TGTGCCAGCAGTGAAACGAGGACTAGCAGCGAGACC. As protein: CASSETRTSSET. The whole CDR3 is CASSETRTSSETQYF.

Concerning this clone itself: The sequenced fragment ends 3 residues before the CDR3 boundary, so the rest is inferred from the germline J gene. The rearrangement links TRBV10-3 to TRBJ2-5; 16 bases align to TRBD2. The CDR3 sequence is 15 residues long. V was clipped by 6 bases and J by 3 bases; unmatched bases: 1. Germline CDR1 is ENHRY and CDR2 is SYGVKD. The CDR3 loop is CAIRGTSGGEETQYF. The DNA read from the CDR3 is TGTGCCATCAGGGGGACTAGCGGGGGGGAAGAGACC.

This clone came up many times. The CDR3 is cut off 3 residues early in the read; its end comes from the germline J gene. The chain uses TRBV5-4 and TRBJ2-5, with D tentatively TRBD2 (6 bases). Germline V gene lookup returns CDR1 SGHNT and CDR2 YYREEE (reference sequence). This CDR3 has 16 residues. V was trimmed by 4 bases and J by 5 bases, leaving 21 bases between them. Here the CDR3 reads CASSAGGTSIGETQYF. CDR3 DNA, as far as it was read: TGTGCCAGCAGCGCCGGGGGTACCTCGATTGGGGAGACC.

This clone rates as medium-sized (0.01 to 0.1%). Read sequence stops 3 residues before the CDR3 end, and the germline J gene provides the missing end. The J gene is TRBJ1-2, the V gene TRBV3-1 (or the pseudogene TRBV3-2); 9 nucleotides align to TRBD1. CDR1 is LGHDT and CDR2 is YNNKEL in the germline V gene (reference sequence). The CDR3 consists of 12 residues. V was clipped by 8 bases and J by 6 bases; unmatched bases: 4. CDR3 DNA (partial): TGTGCCAGCGGACAGGGGACCCATGGC. Residues: CASGQGTHG. The whole CDR3 is CASGQGTHGYTF.

This clone has at least ten counts. Read coverage stops 3 residues before the CDR3 terminus; the germline J gene supplies the remainder. The J gene is TRBJ2-3, the V gene TRBV6-4, with TRBD2 matching 11 bases. This CDR3 contains 16 residues. V gave up 4 bases and J gave up 4 bases; unmatched junction bases: 7. Germline V CDR1 and CDR2: MRHNA, SNTAGT. The covered CDR3 bases are TGTGCCAGCAGTGCAAGTGGACTAGCGGGCCCAGATACG. Encoded protein: CASSASGLAGPDT. The full CDR3 protein is CASSASGLAGPDTQYF.

This clone has ten or more counts. Sequencing ends 3 residues short of the CDR3 end; the germline J gene provides the rest. This chain uses TRBV30 with TRBJ2-3; D gene uncertain. The CDR3 is 13 residues long. Germline V gene data show CDR1 as GTSNPN and CDR2 as SVGIG (reference sequence). Between the trimmed V and J ends, which lost 4 bases and 0 bases, there was a span of 8 bases. The part of the CDR3 DNA that was read is TGTGCCTGGACCCTGTTAAGCACAGATACG. This sequence encodes CAWTLLSTDT. The full CDR3 protein reads CAWTLLSTDTQYF. Full variable domain (outside the CDR3, taken from reference TRBV30 and TRBJ2-3): SQTIHQWPATLVQPVGSPLSLECTVEGTSNPNLYWYRQAAGRGLQLLFYSVGIGQISSEVPQNLSASRPQDRQFILSSKKLLLSDSGFYLCAWTLLSTDTQYFGPGTRLTVL.